The 13 T cell receptor beta chains below come from one sample, sequenced in a study of STAT5B mutations in CD4+ large granular lymphocyte leukemia. Produced via immunoSEQ multiplex PCR; TCRdb's table is partial and in-frame only. The sample comprises approximately 20,000 clones, 65% to 80% of which are singletons, and over 25% rests with the top ten. The sequenced material came from CD4+ T cells from blood buffy coats. The source is a human donor in good health.

This chain links TRBV29-1 with TRBJ2-5, with D possibly matching TRBD1 (6 bases). Deletions cut 7 bases from V and 4 bases from J, with 13 bases between. Per germline, CDR1 SQVTM and CDR2 ANQGSEA. This CDR3 spans 12 amino acids. Here the CDR3 reads CSATTGPETQYF. The CDR3 nucleotides read TGCAGCGCTACAACAGGGCCAGAGACCCAGTACTTC.

The J gene is TRBJ2-3, the V gene TRBV5-1; the match to TRBD2 covers 10 bases. Trimming at V came to 4 bases and at J to 2 bases, leaving 10 bases not matched to a gene. CDR3 length: 17 residues. Germline V gives CDR1 SGHRS, CDR2 YFSETQ. The CDR3 DNA follows: TGCGCCAGCAGCCCAAAGCGGGGGGGGGACTACACAGATACGCAGTATTTT. Protein: CASSPKRGGDYTDTQYF.

The CDR3 region is CASSPRRDQPQHF. The CDR3 DNA is TGTGCCAGCAGTCCCCGAAGGGATCAGCCCCAGCATTTT. The chain has TRBV27 and TRBJ1-5; unclear D gene. Trimming shortened V by 5 bases and J by 5 bases, and 10 bases separated the two germline ends. Germline CDR1 reads MNHEY; CDR2 reads SMNVEV (reference sequence). This CDR3 spans 13 amino acids.

In this sample, this clone turned up a few times. The chain is built from TRBV4-2 and TRBJ2-2; unclear D gene. This CDR3 contains 16 residues. V dropped 0 bases and J dropped 2 bases, with 10 bases sitting between them. Germline CDR1 and CDR2: LGHNA and YNFKEQ. The CDR3 spells CASSQERTLNTGELFF. In nucleotides, the CDR3 is TGTGCCAGCAGCCAAGAACGAACACTTAACACCGGGGAGCTGTTTTTT.

The rearrangement links TRBV5-8 to TRBJ2-7; 7 nucleotides line up with TRBD1. This CDR3 comprises 14 residues. V shed 3 bases, J shed 0 bases, and the junction held 3 bases outside the gene matches. CDR1 and CDR2 from the germline V gene are SGHTS and YDEGEE. The CDR3 here is CASSSGDSSYEQYF. The CDR3 DNA is TGTGCCAGCAGCTCTGGGGACAGCTCCTACGAGCAGTACTTC.

A word on this clone: Other DNA sequences within the sample encode an identical CDR3. CDR3 sequence: CASSLEGAGSPLHF. In DNA, the CDR3 is TGCGCCAGCAGCTTGGAGGGCGCTGGTTCGCCCCTCCACTTT. This rearrangement joins TRBV5-1 to TRBJ1-6; D is undetermined. From germline, CDR1 is SGHRS and CDR2 YFSETQ. This CDR3 is 14 amino acids long. Deletions cut 0 bases from V and 13 bases from J, with 14 bases between.

This rearrangement joins TRBV5-1 to TRBJ2-5, with unresolved D. The CDR3 sequence is 16 residues long. CDR1 and CDR2 (germline): SGHRS, YFSETQ. Trimming cost V 0 bases and J 5 bases, with 17 bases left between them. The chain's CDR3 is CASSLGTSKPQETQYF. The CDR3 DNA reads TGCGCCAGCAGCTTGGGGACGTCCAAGCCCCAGGAGACCCAGTACTTC. The full variable domain, its missing parts supplied by reference TRBV5-1 and TRBJ2-5, is KAGVTQTPRYLIKTRGQQVTLSCSPISGHRSVSWYQQTPGQGLQFLFEYFSETQRNKGNFPGRFSGRQFSNSRSEMNVSTLELGDSALYLCASSLGTSKPQETQYFGPGTRLLVL.

The V and J genes are TRBV6-6 and TRBJ1-1, with 8 bases matching TRBD1. The CDR3 spans 11 residues. V shed 5 bases, J shed 8 bases, and the junction held 1 base outside the gene matches. The germline V gene has CDR1 MNHNY and CDR2 SVGAGI (reference sequence). The CDR3 DNA reads TGTGCCAGCAGTCGACAGGGGGAAGCTTTCTTT. Translation: CASSRQGEAFF.

The chain couples TRBV11-3 to TRBJ2-7; no reliable D call. CDR3 size: 14 residues. CDR1 SGHNT and CDR2 YENEEA come from the germline V gene. The ends were cut back, 3 bases at V and 1 base at J, with 10 bases in the middle. The CDR3 DNA reads TGTGCCAGCAGCTTCATTCGGTTGTCCTACGAGCAGTACTTC. It encodes CASSFIRLSYEQYF.

The chain combines TRBV12-2 with TRBJ1-5; the table's D call TRBD1 went unverified against the DNA. TRBV12-2 constitutes a pseudogene. The length of the CDR3 is 15 residues. The CDR3 spells CASRSPPSDYQPQHF. The CDR3 DNA reads as TGTGCAAGTCGCTCCCCCCCCAGTGATTATCAGCCCCAGCATTTT.

The chain recombines TRBV4-2 with TRBJ2-3; D might be TRBD2 (5 bases). The CDR3 length is 15 residues. Germline lookup yields CDR1 LGHNA and CDR2 YNFKEQ. The V end was cut by 5 bases, the J end by 1 base, with 13 bases between. The CDR3 DNA reads as TGTGCCAGCAGCGAGAGCGGAGCCGGCACAGATACGCAGTATTTT. It encodes CASSESGAGTDTQYF.

J is TRBJ1-2 and V is TRBV19; unclear D gene. With 3 bases removed from V and 7 bases from J, the gap between germline ends came to 15 bases. This CDR3 contains 14 residues. Germline CDR1 LNHDA, CDR2 SQIVND (reference sequence). The CDR3 DNA follows: TGTGCCAGTAGTATGGGGAGGCAAGGCAGTGGCTACACCTTC. As protein: CASSMGRQGSGYTF.

This chain uses TRBV5-5 with TRBJ1-4; 7 positions match TRBD1. Germline CDR1 and CDR2: SGHKS and YYEKEE (reference sequence). J lost 4 bases, V lost 0 bases, and 3 bases had no gene match. The CDR3 length is 15 residues. As DNA, the CDR3 is TGTGCCAGCAGCTTGGGGGACAGCGATAATGAAAAACTGTTTTTT. Translating gives CASSLGDSDNEKLFF.